One sample yielded the 25 T cell receptor beta chains listed below, sequenced in a study of T cell responses to AZD1222 COVID-19 vaccine. Here immunoSEQ multiplex PCR was the method, and the copy in TCRdb shows in-frame clones only, minus some. The sample lists some 36,000 clones; 85% to 90% were seen once. The material was peripheral blood, obtained on day 0 of AZD1222 vaccination. The origin of the receptors is an adult in good health.

CDR3 nucleotide sequence: TGTGCCAGTAGCCCGGACAGTTCTAATTCACCCCTCCACTTT. This sequence encodes CASSPDSSNSPLHF. This chain connects TRBV19 to TRBJ1-6, with a weak D call TRBD1 (6 bases). Germline V gene data show CDR1 as LNHDA and CDR2 as SQIVND (reference sequence). The CDR3 contains 14 residues. V lost 6 bases and J lost 6, with 12 bases in between.

The chain is built from TRBV5-1 and TRBJ1-2; possibly TRBD1 for D (6 bases). The CDR3 is 13 amino acids. Trimming removed 2 bases from V and 3 bases from J, with 8 bases in between. Looked up from germline, CDR1 is SGHRS and CDR2 is YFSETQ. The CDR3 spells CASSFGGDYGYTF. The CDR3 DNA sequence: TGCGCCAGCAGCTTTGGGGGCGACTATGGCTACACCTTC.

The J gene is TRBJ2-1, the V gene TRBV24-1; 7 nucleotides agree with TRBD2. Looked up from germline, CDR1 is KGHDR and CDR2 is SFDVKD. This CDR3 has 17 residues. The trim removed 3 bases at V and 6 bases at J, leaving 13 bases unmatched. CDR3 protein: CATSDPRASGKSNEQFF. The CDR3 DNA follows: TGTGCCACCAGTGATCCCCGAGCCAGCGGGAAATCCAATGAGCAGTTCTTC.

The V gene is TRBV21-1, the J gene TRBJ2-1; TRBD2, the table's D call, was not compared with the DNA. TRBV21-1 is annotated as a pseudogene. The CDR3 runs to 18 residues. The CDR3 DNA reads as TGTGCCAGCAGCTCCCAGGGACTAGCGGGGTCAAGATACAATGAGCAGTTCTTC. This codes for CASSSQGLAGSRYNEQFF.

The rearrangement joins TRBV6-5 to TRBJ2-5, with D perhaps TRBD1 or TRBD2 (5 bases each). This CDR3 is 14 amino acids long. V lost 9 bases and J 5 bases, leaving 19 bases between the germline ends. Germline V gene lookup returns CDR1 MNHEY and CDR2 SVGAGI. The CDR3 spells CASKGTVKVETQYF. As DNA, the CDR3 is TGTGCCAGTAAAGGGACGGTAAAGGTGGAGACCCAGTACTTC.

The CDR3 reads CASSGRDRAPNTGELFF. The CDR3 region has the DNA TGTGCCAGTAGTGGCCGGGACAGGGCTCCGAACACCGGGGAGCTGTTTTTT. The chain couples TRBV19 to TRBJ2-2, with 9 bases lining up with TRBD1. The CDR3 consists of 17 residues. Trimming cost V 5 bases and J 0 bases; bases outside gene matches: 7. The germline V gene has CDR1 LNHDA and CDR2 SQIVND (reference sequence).

The chain recombines TRBV5-3 with TRBJ2-1; no definite D call. TRBV5-3 has ORF status, its function being uncertain. CDR3 length: 10 residues. V was clipped by 4 bases and J by 10 bases, with 6 bases between them. CDR3 residues: CARSPQEQFF. In nucleotides, the CDR3 is TGTGCCAGAAGCCCACAAGAGCAGTTCTTC.

The chain links TRBV28 to TRBJ2-1; D possibly corresponds to TRBD2 (6 bases). V gave up 2 bases and J gave up 7 bases, with 21 bases separating them. The CDR3 extends over 17 amino acids. CDR1 is MDHEN, CDR2 SYDVKM, per germline. The CDR3, as DNA: TGTGCCAGCAGTTTAGGTTTTGGTAGCGGTCGGGGGAATGAGCAGTTCTTC. It specifies CASSLGFGSGRGNEQFF.

This sequence joins TRBV3-1 (or the pseudogene TRBV3-2) and TRBJ2-7, with D maybe TRBD1 (6 bases). The CDR3 is made up of 13 amino acids. Trimming pared 0 bases from V and 3 bases from J, leaving 6 bases between. From germline, CDR1 is LGHDT and CDR2 YNNKEL (reference sequence). The CDR3 DNA reads TGTGCCAGCAGCCAAGAAGGGGGCTACGAGCAGTACTTC. Protein sequence: CASSQEGGYEQYF.

The chain joins TRBV24-1 to TRBJ1-4; the D gene is possibly TRBD1 (6 bases). Germline V gene sequence: CDR1 KGHDR, CDR2 SFDVKD. V was trimmed by 6 bases and J by 0 bases, leaving 10 bases between them. This CDR3 has 15 residues. CDR3 in DNA: TGTGCCACCAGTCATAACAGGGCAACTAATGAAAAACTGTTTTTT. This gives the protein CATSHNRATNEKLFF.

The chain carries TRBV19 and TRBJ1-5; D is possibly TRBD1 (6 bases). CDR1 LNHDA and CDR2 SQIVND come from the germline V gene (reference sequence). The CDR3 is 16 residues long. Trimming removed 3 bases from V and 2 bases from J, with 14 bases in between. CDR3 sequence reads: CASSIWGARGNQPQHF. The CDR3 bases are TGTGCCAGTAGTATTTGGGGGGCGCGGGGCAATCAGCCCCAGCATTTT.

The V gene is TRBV9, the J gene TRBJ2-7, with TRBD2 identical over 9 bases. There are 15 residues in the CDR3. Germline CDR1 and CDR2: SGDLS and YYNGEE. The junction had 4 bases not matched to a gene; V was cut back by 3 bases and J by 0 bases. The CDR3 loop is CASSELAGLSYEQYF. For the CDR3, the DNA is TGTGCCAGCAGCGAGCTAGCGGGACTCTCCTACGAGCAGTACTTC.

The V call is TRBV7-9, the J call TRBJ2-2; D unclear. This CDR3 spans 14 amino acids. Germline lookup yields CDR1 SEHNR and CDR2 FQNEAQ (reference sequence). Trimming left V 10 bases short and J 5 bases short, with 17 bases between. CDR3 residues: CAIPLAGGTGELFF. In DNA, the CDR3 is TGTGCCATTCCCCTGGCTGGTGGGACCGGGGAGCTGTTTTTT.

The chain joins TRBV4-1 to TRBJ1-5; a possible D gene is TRBD1 (6 bases). Per the germline V gene, CDR1 is MGHRA and CDR2 is YSYEKL. This CDR3 contains 16 residues. V was clipped by 0 bases and J by 6 bases, with 15 bases between them. In DNA form, the CDR3 reads TGCGCCAGCAGCCAAGATAGGGGGGCCAGGGGTCAGCCCCAGCATTTT. It yields the protein CASSQDRGARGQPQHF.

This clone was detected a few times. CDR3 amino acids: CASSERDRMNSPLHF. The CDR3 nucleotides read TGTGCCAGCAGTGAAAGGGACAGGATGAATTCACCCCTCCACTTT. V is TRBV6-1 and J is TRBJ1-6; TRBD1 matches at 8 bases. The germline V gene has CDR1 MNHNS and CDR2 SASEGT. This CDR3 has 15 residues. The trim removed 2 bases at V and 7 bases at J, leaving 4 bases unmatched.

The J gene is TRBJ1-5, the V gene TRBV13; D possibly corresponds to TRBD1 (5 bases). Deletions cut 5 bases from V and 5 bases from J, with 16 bases between. Germline values: CDR1 PRHDT, CDR2 FYEKMQ (reference sequence). The CDR3 sequence is 15 residues long. The CDR3 coding sequence is TGTGCCAGCAGCCGCCGGAGGGGAAGGGATCAGCCCCAGCATTTT. It encodes CASSRRRGRDQPQHF.

The chain uses TRBV11-3 and TRBJ2-6; D remains unclear. Germline-derived CDR1 and CDR2 are SGHNT and YENEEA. CDR3 length: 15 residues. V was clipped by 1 base and J by 0 bases, with 4 bases between them. CDR3 sequence reads: CASSLGFSGANVLTF. CDR3 bases: TGTGCCAGCAGCTTAGGATTCTCTGGGGCCAACGTCCTGACTTTC. Full variable domain (remainder filled in from reference TRBV11-3 and TRBJ2-6): EAGVVQSPRYKIIEKKQPVAFWCNPISGHNTLYWYLQNLGQGPELLIRYENEEAVDDSQLPKDRFSAERLKGVDSTLKIQPAELGDSAVYLCASSLGFSGANVLTFGAGSRLTVL.

The CDR3: CAISDRTGQRIPCEQYF. As DNA, the CDR3 is TGTGCCATCAGTGATAGGACAGGGCAAAGGATCCCTTGCGAGCAGTACTTC. The V and J genes are TRBV10-3 and TRBJ2-7, with 8 nucleotides matching TRBD1. Per the germline V gene, CDR1 is ENHRY and CDR2 is SYGVKD. There are 17 residues in the CDR3. J gave up 6 bases and V 3 bases, and 16 bases lay outside the gene matches.

The chain carries TRBV5-1 and TRBJ2-1; TRBD2 is a possible D gene (5 bases). Germline CDR1 SGHRS, CDR2 YFSETQ. V was cut by 0 bases and J by 10 bases, with 14 bases left in between. The CDR3 totals 14 residues. CDR3 coding DNA: TGCGCCAGCAGCTTGGGGGGAGCTAACATAGAGCAGTTCTTC. This encodes CASSLGGANIEQFF.

The chain employs TRBV9 and TRBJ2-1; D is ambiguous. From germline, CDR1 is SGDLS and CDR2 YYNGEE. This CDR3 region has 15 residues. Trimming cost V 6 bases and J 4 bases, with 17 bases left between them. CDR3 protein: CASTRSGGFYNEQFF. The CDR3 DNA reads TGTGCCAGCACCAGATCTGGTGGGTTTTACAATGAGCAGTTCTTC.

The gene calls are TRBV28 and TRBJ1-2, with 7 bases fitting TRBD1. The CDR3 loop spans 14 amino acids. The trim removed 6 bases at V and 4 bases at J, leaving 8 bases unmatched. Germline CDR1 reads MDHEN; CDR2 reads SYDVKM. CDR3 bases: TGTGCCAGCAGACCCCAGGGACAGAGCTATGGCTACACCTTC. Protein sequence: CASRPQGQSYGYTF.

The chain has TRBV7-9 and TRBJ2-7; the D gene is possibly TRBD1 (6 bases). Trimming removed 5 bases from V and 2 bases from J, with 16 bases in between. The germline gives CDR1 SEHNR, CDR2 FQNEAQ (reference sequence). The CDR3 is 15 residues long. The CDR3 region is CASSPRETGPYEQYF. Written as DNA, the CDR3 is TGTGCCAGCAGCCCCCGAGAAACAGGGCCCTACGAGCAGTACTTC.

The gene calls are TRBV5-1 and TRBJ1-4, with 10 bases matching TRBD1. This CDR3 has 15 residues. The V segment lost 4 bases and the J segment 8 bases; nucleotides outside the gene matches: 8. Germline assignment: CDR1 SGHRS and CDR2 YFSETQ. The CDR3 spells CASSSGQGGPEKLFF. The CDR3 DNA reads as TGCGCCAGCAGCAGCGGACAGGGGGGCCCCGAAAAACTGTTTTTT.

The chain recombines TRBV2 with TRBJ2-2; 7 bases match TRBD1. Germline values: CDR1 SNHLY, CDR2 FYNNEI. J gave up 6 bases and V 5 bases, and 3 bases lay outside the gene matches. The CDR3 length is 13 residues. The CDR3 sequence is CASSRQGPGELFF. CDR3 bases: TGTGCCAGCAGTCGACAGGGCCCCGGGGAGCTGTTTTTT.

V is TRBV7-9 and J is TRBJ2-1; 7 bases fit TRBD1. The CDR3 has 14 amino acids. After removal of 5 bases from V and 4 bases from J, the junction contained 5 bases not matched to a gene. Germline CDR1 and CDR2: SEHNR and FQNEAQ (reference sequence). CDR3 protein: CASSRGQVYNEQFF. For the CDR3, the DNA is TGTGCCAGCAGCCGAGGACAGGTGTACAATGAGCAGTTCTTC.